This paragraph covers one TCR beta chain sequence. Its antigen is still unknown. This record belongs to a study of T cell responses to AZD1222 COVID-19 vaccine. Some clones are missing from TCRdb's copy, which holds only in-frame ones; the method was immunoSEQ multiplex PCR. The table shows some 180,000 clones, with approximately 89% occurring only once. General study findings and limits: Possibly, clonal diversity was underestimated; donors were largely white British and included more females.

Between the trimmed V and J ends, which lost 2 bases and 5 bases, there was a span of 9 bases. The CDR3 has 12 residues. Germline assignment: CDR1 SQVTM and CDR2 ANQGSEA. Second-dose timings of about 4 or about 12 weeks were pooled. Sample: peripheral blood, taken 28 days after the second AZD1222 dose. V gene TRBV29-1 combines with J gene TRBJ1-1; D gene ambiguous. This sequence was found in an adult who received the AZD1222 COVID-19 vaccine. CDR3 sequence reads: CSVESGRTEAFF. As DNA, the CDR3 is TGCAGCGTTGAAAGCGGAAGGACTGAAGCTTTCTTT.